This T cell receptor (beta chain) comes out of a study of T-cell memory formation after mild COVID-19. TCR alpha and TCR beta cDNA libraries carrying sample barcodes and UMIs were produced by 5'RACE using constant-segment primers. TCRdb re-analysed the 5' RACE reads in MiXCR, keeping a single row per CDR3 protein. The sample lists roughly 200,000 distinct CDR3 sequences, roughly 23% occurring once. CDR1 is SGHDN and CDR2 is FVKESK in the germline V gene. Deletions cut 6 bases from V and 1 base from J, with 9 bases between. CDR3 length: 13 residues. This clonotype was obtained from an adult woman who had mild COVID-19 (a few samples of this study predate the infection). Cell type and time point are not known. Sequencing input: PBMCs or a T cell subset sorted from them (not recorded which). The V gene is TRBV14, the J gene TRBJ1-1; D ambiguous. In DNA form, the CDR3 reads TGTGCCAGCAGTCTGGACTGGAACACTGAAGCTTTCTTT. This gives the protein CASSLDWNTEAFF.